What follows are 15 T cell receptor beta chains derived from one specimen sequenced in a study of T cell changes during pregnancy in multiple sclerosis. Clones were read by immunoSEQ multiplex PCR, and TCRdb kept only the in-frame ones, dropping some. The table lists some 100,000 clones, over 85% of them singletons. Sequencing was performed on peripheral blood, taken in the second trimester of pregnancy. Receptor source: a female donor with multiple sclerosis, enrolled in a pregnancy study.

The J gene is TRBJ2-7, the V gene TRBV6-1, with D perhaps matching TRBD1 (6 bases). V dropped 3 bases and J dropped 3 bases, with 24 bases sitting between them. CDR1 is MNHNS, CDR2 SASEGT, per germline. The CDR3 covers 18 residues. The CDR3 bases are TGTGCCAGCAGTGATCGCAGAACTCCTGGACAGAGAATCTACGAGCAGTACTTC. It translates to CASSDRRTPGQRIYEQYF.

V is TRBV5-5 and J is TRBJ2-7; D possibly corresponds to TRBD1 (6 bases). Trimming removed 3 bases at V and 5 bases at J, with 18 bases between. The CDR3 totals 15 residues. CDR1 is SGHKS, CDR2 YYEKEE, per germline (reference sequence). The CDR3 sequence is CASSSRDNLANEQYF. CDR3 nucleotide sequence: TGTGCCAGCAGCTCCCGGGACAATCTCGCCAACGAGCAGTACTTC.

The J gene is TRBJ2-3, the V gene TRBV5-6; 8 bases line up with TRBD2. The germline V gene has CDR1 SGHDT and CDR2 YYEEEE. Unmatched junction bases numbered 6, after V lost 0 bases and J lost 6 bases. This CDR3 comprises 15 residues. Here the CDR3 reads CASSLVGGAEDTQYF. Here the CDR3 DNA reads TGTGCCAGCAGCTTGGTCGGGGGGGCCGAGGATACGCAGTATTTT.

This rearrangement joins TRBV7-9 to TRBJ1-2; 10 nucleotides agree with TRBD1. Germline V CDR1 and CDR2: SEHNR, FQNEAQ (reference sequence). J was trimmed by 2 bases and V by 4 bases; bases with no gene match: 4. The CDR3 spans 15 residues. The CDR3 region is CASSSRDRGNYGYTF. The CDR3 DNA is TGTGCCAGCAGCTCCCGGGACAGGGGAAACTATGGCTACACCTTC.

This chain connects TRBV18 to TRBJ1-6; TRBD1 agrees at 7 bases. The CDR3 runs 16 residues. The V segment lost 2 bases and the J segment 9 bases; nucleotides outside the gene matches: 10. Germline V gene data show CDR1 as KGHSH and CDR2 as LQKENI. This CDR3 is CASSPRSDRASSPLHF. In DNA form, the CDR3 reads TGTGCCAGCTCACCAAGGTCTGACAGGGCTAGTTCACCCCTCCACTTT.

This clone was counted between two and nine times. This chain joins TRBV19 and TRBJ1-5, with TRBD1 matching over 9 bases. CDR1 is LNHDA, CDR2 SQIVND, per germline (reference sequence). Trimming removed 7 bases from V and 6 bases from J; junction bases left unmatched: 13. The CDR3 contains 16 residues. CDR3 sequence: CASIDRGTRDGQPQHF. CDR3 coding DNA: TGTGCCAGTATCGACAGGGGGACAAGAGATGGTCAGCCCCAGCATTTT.

The genes are TRBV5-4 and TRBJ2-2; 9 nucleotides align to TRBD1. V shed 5 bases and J 3 bases; nucleotides not matched to a gene: 5. This CDR3 has 15 amino acids. Germline loops: CDR1 SGHNT, CDR2 YYREEE (reference sequence). CDR3 nucleotides: TGTGCCAGCAGTAGGACAGGGGTGGACACCGGGGAGCTGTTTTTT. Translated, it gives CASSRTGVDTGELFF. Together with reference TRBV5-4 and TRBJ2-2, the CDR3 gives the full variable domain: ETGVTQSPTHLIKTRGQQVTLRCSSQSGHNTVSWYQQALGQGPQFIFQYYREEENGRGNFPPRFSGLQFPNYSSELNVNALELDDSALYLCASSRTGVDTGELFFGEGSRLTVL.

The chain couples TRBV7-3 to TRBJ2-1; TRBD2 is a possible D gene (6 bases). The length of the CDR3 is 14 residues. V dropped 8 bases and J dropped 9 bases, with 20 bases sitting between them. CDR1 is SGHTA and CDR2 is FQGTGA in the germline V gene. The CDR3 reads CASATTGAGGEQFF. The CDR3, as DNA: TGTGCCAGCGCCACAACGGGAGCCGGGGGTGAGCAGTTCTTC.

This chain uses TRBV6-5 with TRBJ2-1, with 8 bases that match TRBD1. CDR3 length: 11 amino acids. The V segment lost 7 bases and the J segment 9 bases; nucleotides outside the gene matches: 2. CDR1 and CDR2 (germline): MNHEY, SVGAGI. This CDR3 reads CASNRGFEQFF. Written as DNA, the CDR3 is TGTGCCAGCAACAGGGGGTTTGAGCAGTTCTTC.

The chain joins TRBV6-5 to TRBJ1-1; 10 nucleotides agree with TRBD1. Germline CDR1 and CDR2: MNHEY and SVGAGI. V lost 2 bases and J lost 5; bases outside the gene matches: 5. CDR3 length: 15 residues. Written as DNA, the CDR3 is TGTGCCAGCAGTTACGAGGACAGGGGGTTGACTGAAGCTTTCTTT. It specifies CASSYEDRGLTEAFF.

The chain couples TRBV6-5 to TRBJ1-1; D call uncertain. CDR3 length: 12 residues. Trimming shortened V by 2 bases and J by 1 base, and 2 bases separated the two germline ends. CDR1 is MNHEY and CDR2 is SVGAGI in the germline V gene. CDR3 coding DNA: TGTGCCAGCAGTTACCGGAACACTGAAGCTTTCTTT. Translated, it gives CASSYRNTEAFF.

The V and J genes are TRBV9 and TRBJ1-6; TRBD1 might be the D (5 bases). The CDR3 length is 15 residues. V gave up 2 bases and J gave up 9 bases, with 15 bases separating them. Germline V CDR1 and CDR2: SGDLS, YYNGEE. CDR3 in amino acids: CASSVDVVDSSPLHF. DNA for the CDR3: TGTGCCAGCAGCGTGGACGTAGTCGACAGTTCACCCCTCCACTTT.

The CDR3 sequence: CASSSQGSGTEAFF. CDR3 nucleotides: TGTGCCAGCAGCTCACAGGGTTCGGGCACTGAAGCTTTCTTT. The chain combines TRBV7-3 with TRBJ1-1; D perhaps matches TRBD1 (6 bases). Germline V gives CDR1 SGHTA, CDR2 FQGTGA. Trimming left V 4 bases short and J 4 bases short, with 13 bases between. The CDR3 length is 14 residues.

V and J are TRBV7-6 and TRBJ2-5; perhaps TRBD1 as D (5 bases). Per the germline V gene, CDR1 is SGHVS and CDR2 is FNYEAQ. There are 14 residues in the CDR3. Trimming took off 6 bases at V and 1 base at J, with 12 bases between the two ends. The CDR3 loop reads CASRGTGGQETQYF. CDR3 in DNA: TGTGCCAGCAGGGGTACAGGCGGCCAAGAGACCCAGTACTTC.

The chain recombines TRBV30 with TRBJ2-2, with TRBD2 matching over 12 bases. Trimming took 2 bases from V and 5 from J; bases not matched to a gene: 9. The V gene's germline CDR1 is GTSNPN and CDR2 SVGIG (reference sequence). CDR3 length equals 17 residues. The CDR3, as DNA: TGTGCCTGGAGTCCCCAAAGGACTAGCGGGGTTACCGGGGAGCTGTTTTTT. Amino acid sequence: CAWSPQRTSGVTGELFF.